This T cell receptor (beta chain) was identified during a study of early T cells in non-severe SARS-CoV-2 infection. TCRdb reprocessed the 5' RACE reads with MiXCR, giving one entry per CDR3 protein. Of about 90,000 distinct CDR3 sequences in the sample, 9.5% to 15% were seen once. The sequenced sample was whole blood, obtained at baseline. This TCR derives from an adult who was a healthcare worker with PCR-confirmed SARS-CoV-2 infection or an uninfected control (not recorded which).

The CDR3 coding sequence is TGTGCCAGCAGTGCTGACAGGATTCGAGAAAAACTGTTTTTT. Residues: CASSADRIREKLFF. This rearrangement joins TRBV25-1 to TRBJ1-4; tentatively, D is TRBD1 (6 bases). Germline CDR1 MGHDK, CDR2 SYGVNS. The CDR3 extends over 14 amino acids. V lost 4 bases, J lost 8 bases, and 14 bases lay in between.